This TCR beta chain was identified during a study of shared T cell receptors in the human thymus. Trimming took 6 bases from V and 5 from J, leaving 16 bases between them. This CDR3 is built from 14 residues. CDR1 is ENHRY and CDR2 is SYGVKD in the germline V gene. Assay used: immunoSEQ multiplex PCR; TCRdb lists only in-frame clones, some missing. The data hold 550,000 to 800,000 clones, with approximately 85% observed a single time. These data were also reused for a study on human thymus T cells. That investigation notes: Reports from related research described highly overlapping thymic repertoires among unrelated individuals.

The sequenced material came from thymocytes. The rearrangement uses TRBV10-3 and TRBJ1-1; no firm D call. This sequence originates from a girl under three years old with a congenital heart defect. In nucleotides, the CDR3 is TGTGCCATCAGGTACGGCCCCTCTAGGACTGAAGCTTTCTTT. Protein sequence: CAIRYGPSRTEAFF.